This TCR beta chain was identified during a study of blood T cells in healthy people across ages. Study results and limitations: Roughly linearly, TCR beta diversity per million T cells fell as age increased.

Trimming removed 1 base from V and 5 bases from J, with 8 bases in between. The germline CDR1 and CDR2 sequences are GTSNPN and SVGIG (reference sequence). CDR3 size: 12 residues. Peripheral blood from each donor was collected in a volume of approximately 10 milliliters. On this clonotype itself: Its antigen is as yet unknown.

Next came a second PCR, run for about 6 to 11 cycles, which used a sample-barcoded 5' primer along with a J-beta primer mix. The template-switch adaptor was a 5' adaptor with 12 random nucleotides. It tagged each cDNA molecule. MiXCR, applied by TCRdb to the 5' RACE reads, yields one record per CDR3 protein. The sample consists of about a million distinct CDR3 sequences, about 51% of them appearing once. The chain uses TRBV30 and TRBJ2-5, with D hard to call. The receptor was isolated from a woman aged 60-75 years in good health. The sample taken for sequencing was blood. The CDR3 nucleotides read TGTGCCTGGAGTGCAGGCGGCGAGACCCAGTACTTC. It encodes CAWSAGGETQYF.